The rows below give T cell receptor beta chains drawn from one sample of a study of cytomegalovirus exposure and HLA in healthy donors. The assay was immunoSEQ multiplex PCR, and TCRdb's table has in-frame clones only and misses some. The sample has some 150,000 clones, approximately 79% seen once. The sequenced sample consisted of PBMCs. Receptor source: a woman aged 25-40 years in good health and CMV-seronegative. Each CDR3 is given with its conserved first and last residue. A D gene is named only where the DNA matches it firmly. Size values are once, few and many counts, or a class for expanded clones, and some rows have none.

d_call clone_size j_call v_call cdr3_nt cdr3_aa
NA NA TRBJ2-5 TRBV4-3 TGCGCCAGCAGCCGCGCGGCAGGGTATGATGAGGAAGAGACCCAGTACTTC CASSRAAGYDEEETQYF
TRBD1 NA TRBJ2-3 TRBV2 TGTGCCAGCAGCCGGGACAGGGGCGGAGATACGCAGTATTTT CASSRDRGGDTQYF
NA NA TRBJ2-1 TRBV9 TGTGCCAGCAGCGTAGAGTTCGGTGAGCAGTTCTTC CASSVEFGEQFF
NA NA TRBJ1-2 TRBV19 TGTGCCAGTAGGGGCTCCCGTTATGGCTACACCTTC CASRGSRYGYTF
NA NA TRBJ2-7 TRBV27 TGTGCCAGCAGCCCTGTGGGTGGCAGGGTATCCTACGAGCAGTACTTC CASSPVGGRVSYEQYF
TRBD2 NA TRBJ2-5 TRBV6-6 TGTGCCAGCAGTTTCCGCGGGGGGACGTACCAAGAGACCCAGTACTTC CASSFRGGTYQETQYF
NA NA TRBJ1-1 TRBV5-1 TGCGCCAGCAGCTTCCTACAGGACACTGAAGCTTTCTTT CASSFLQDTEAFF
NA NA TRBJ1-6 TRBV7-9 TGTGCCAGCAGCTTAGGGGCGGGACCCGGGGGAAATTCACCCCTCCACTTT CASSLGAGPGGNSPLHF
NA NA TRBJ1-6 TRBV9 TGTGCCAGCAGCGTAGGCGTATCCTATAATTCACCCCTCCACTTT CASSVGVSYNSPLHF
TRBD1 NA TRBJ1-1 TRBV19 TGTGCCAGTACTTGGACAGGGAACACTGAAGCTTTCTTT CASTWTGNTEAFF
NA NA TRBJ1-2 TRBV25-1 TGTGCCAGCAGTGAATCCGGACAGTACTATGGCTACACCTTC CASSESGQYYGYTF
TRBD1 NA TRBJ2-1 TRBV5-6 TGTGCCAGCAGCTTAGGGACAGCTAACGAGCAGTTCTTC CASSLGTANEQFF
TRBD1 NA TRBJ2-5 TRBV5-1 TGCGCCAGCAGCTTGGGGGACAGAGTTCAAGAGACCCAGTACTTC CASSLGDRVQETQYF
NA once TRBJ2-7 TRBV7-9 TGTGCCAGCAGCTTCGGACGGGAGTCCTACGAGCAGTACTTC CASSFGRESYEQYF
NA NA TRBJ2-7 TRBV5-5 TGTGCCAGCAGCTCCACGATGACAGACCCCTACGAGCAGTACTTC CASSSTMTDPYEQYF
NA NA TRBJ1-5 TRBV4-1 TGCGCCAGCAGCCAAGGGGGGGAACAGCCCCAGCATTTT CASSQGGEQPQHF